This TCR beta chain is from a study of cytotoxic CD8 clonotypes in ibrutinib-treated CLL. Whole-study context: Around 10 relapsed/refractory, roughly 16 treatment-naive; roughly 17 IGHV unmutated. Findings and caveats of the study: Clonality was elevated at ibrutinib response and had returned toward baseline at progression. At the start, clonality exceeded age-matched healthy donors and followed circulating CD8+ T-cell counts. Stable or contracted on treatment, public clonotypes were also uncommon.

Method: immunoSEQ multiplex PCR; TCRdb's copy keeps in-frame clones and lacks some. The sample has about 74,000 clones, over 75% seen once. The CDR3 runs to 13 residues. V lost 5 bases and J 6 bases, leaving 11 bases between the germline ends. CDR1 MRHNA and CDR2 SNTAGT come from the germline V gene. A remark on this clone: Its antigen is not known.

This clonotype originated in a human donor with chronic lymphocytic leukemia. The sequenced sample was PBMCs, obtained at disease progression, from a patient treated with ibrutinib. This sequence joins TRBV6-4 and TRBJ2-1, with D perhaps TRBD2 (5 bases). As DNA, the CDR3 is TGTGCCAGCAGTCTGGGAGTTGGCAATGAGCAGTTCTTC. This gives the protein CASSLGVGNEQFF.